This TCR beta chain was profiled in a study of blood T cell repertoires in COVID-19. V was pared by 7 bases and J by 0 bases, with 14 bases between. This CDR3 has 15 residues. CDR1 LGHNT and CDR2 FRNRAP come from the germline V gene. Repertoires were generated with immunoSEQ multiplex PCR, while TCRdb's copy carries only in-frame clones and drops some. Here the sample spans 240,000 or so clones, around 90% being singletons. Material: peripheral blood. The chain has TRBV12-5 and TRBJ2-3; D may be TRBD2 (6 bases). The source is a woman aged 40 to 50 who had recovered from COVID-19. The CDR3 DNA is TGTGCTAGTGCCCCCCTGGCGGGGAGCACAGATACGCAGTATTTT. It encodes CASAPLAGSTDTQYF. Filled out from reference TRBV12-5 and TRBJ2-3, the complete variable domain reads DARVTQTPRHKVTEMGQEVTMRCQPILGHNTVFWYRQTMMQGLELLAYFRNRAPLDDSGMPKDRFSAEMPDATLATLKIQPSEPRDSAVYFCASAPLAGSTDTQYFGPGTRLTVL.